A single sample gave rise to the 22 T cell receptor beta chains below, sequenced in a study of identical twins. TCRdb reprocessed the 5' RACE reads with MiXCR, giving one entry per CDR3 protein. Of a few hundred thousand distinct CDR3 sequences in the sample, just under 9.5% were seen once. In addition, the sample was reused for a study of yellow fever vaccine responses in identical twins.

Sequencing was carried out using CD8+ T cells sorted from blood. These TCRs come from a woman between 18 and 29 years old in good health.

This sequence joins TRBV27 and TRBJ1-2; D gene uncertain. The V end was cut by 9 bases, the J end by 5 bases, with 13 bases between. This CDR3 has 12 residues. The germline CDR1 and CDR2 sequences are MNHEY and SMNVEV (reference sequence). This CDR3 is CARSGGDYGYTF. The DNA for the CDR3 is TGTGCCAGATCGGGAGGAGATTATGGCTACACCTTC.

The gene calls are TRBV29-1 and TRBJ1-1, with 7 bases fitting TRBD1. The CDR3 has 18 amino acids. V gave up 5 bases and J gave up 2 bases; unmatched junction bases: 20. The V gene's germline CDR1 is SQVTM and CDR2 ANQGSEA. CDR3 residues: CSVQGGQWPNGANTEAFF. CDR3 in DNA: TGCAGCGTTCAAGGGGGACAGTGGCCTAATGGAGCCAACACTGAAGCTTTCTTT.

This clonotype was counted ten times or more. The chain employs TRBV5-1 and TRBJ2-7; 11 positions agree with TRBD2. The CDR3 has 17 residues. From germline, CDR1 is SGHRS and CDR2 YFSETQ. V shed 1 base, J shed 3 bases, and the junction held 9 bases outside the gene matches. As DNA, the CDR3 is TGCGCCAGCAGCTTGTGGGGACTAGCGGCCAGCTTCTACGAGCAGTACTTC. Protein product: CASSLWGLAASFYEQYF.

This clonotype was detected ten times or more. The J gene is TRBJ1-1, the V gene TRBV6-2 or TRBV6-3; 7 bases line up with TRBD1. Trimming took 4 bases from V and 2 from J; bases not matched to a gene: 7. The CDR3 spans 15 residues. The germline V gene encodes CDR1 MNHEY and CDR2 SVGEGT. CDR3: CASSWTTGPNTEAFF. The CDR3 DNA follows: TGTGCCAGCAGTTGGACGACAGGGCCTAACACTGAAGCTTTCTTT.

This clonotype was seen repeatedly, ten times or more. The chain combines TRBV29-1 with TRBJ2-7, with unresolved D. The CDR3 length is 12 residues. Germline V gene sequence: CDR1 SQVTM, CDR2 ANQGSEA. V gave up 1 base and J gave up 0 bases, with 4 bases separating them. The CDR3 nucleotides are TGCAGCGTTGAAGTGAGCTCCTACGAGCAGTACTTC. Protein: CSVEVSSYEQYF.

The V and J genes are TRBV7-2 and TRBJ1-1; D is perhaps TRBD1 (5 bases). CDR1 is SGHTA, CDR2 FQGNSA, per germline. The ends were cut back, 1 base at V and 8 bases at J, with 11 bases in the middle. The CDR3 is 13 amino acids. Here the CDR3 reads CASSLGAGMEAFF. In nucleotides, the CDR3 is TGTGCCAGCAGCTTAGGGGCAGGGATGGAAGCTTTCTTT.

The sample holds a few counts of this clonotype. The chain has TRBV6-5 and TRBJ2-7; possible D gene TRBD2, 6 bases. The CDR3 runs to 16 residues. V was pared by 3 bases and J by 3 bases, with 18 bases between. From germline, CDR1 is MNHEY and CDR2 SVGAGI. CDR3 in amino acids: CASSYRLAAGSYEQYF. As DNA, the CDR3 is TGTGCCAGCAGTTATCGGTTGGCGGCGGGAAGCTACGAGCAGTACTTC.

This clonotype was seen at least ten times. CDR3 nucleotide sequence: TGTGCCAGCAGCCGTGGGACAGGGGTACGAGAGACCCAGTACTTC. This codes for CASSRGTGVRETQYF. The chain joins TRBV12-3 or TRBV12-4 to TRBJ2-5; 10 nucleotides line up with TRBD1. The CDR3 runs to 15 residues. V lost 6 bases to trimming and J lost 4 bases; unmatched junction nucleotides: 8.

The chain has TRBV12-3 or TRBV12-4 and TRBJ2-5; 8 nucleotides line up with TRBD2. Unmatched junction bases numbered 15, after V lost 4 bases and J lost 5 bases. The CDR3 runs to 17 residues. The DNA of the CDR3 is TGTGCCAGCAGTTGGGAGCGGGAGTTATCACTGCAGGAGACCCAGTACTTC. This translates into CASSWERELSLQETQYF.

The chain carries TRBV7-8 and TRBJ2-7; D might be TRBD1 or TRBD2, each matching 6 bases. V shed 11 bases and J shed 2 bases, with 16 bases lying between them. The V gene's germline CDR1 is SGHVS and CDR2 FQNEAQ. This CDR3 is built from 13 residues. The CDR3 nucleotides are TGTGCCGGCGGGGACAAGGATACCTACGAGCAGTACTTC. This sequence encodes CAGGDKDTYEQYF.

This clonotype was seen repeatedly, ten times or more. The chain joins TRBV5-1 to TRBJ2-4, with D uncertain. V gave up 4 bases and J gave up 2 bases, with 10 bases separating them. Germline loops: CDR1 SGHRS, CDR2 YFSETQ. CDR3 size: 14 residues. CDR3 amino acids: CASSPADTKNIQYF. Here the CDR3 DNA reads TGCGCCAGCAGCCCTGCAGACACCAAAAACATTCAGTACTTC.

Many counts were recorded for this clonotype. V and J are TRBV15 and TRBJ2-4, with TRBD1 as a possible D gene (6 bases). The CDR3 spans 18 residues. V lost 2 bases and J lost 1, with 18 bases in between. Germline-derived CDR1 and CDR2 are LNHNV and YYDKDF (reference sequence). CDR3 amino acids: CATSRPVYREGAKNIQYF. DNA of the CDR3: TGTGCCACCAGCAGACCAGTATACAGGGAAGGGGCCAAAAACATTCAGTACTTC.

This clonotype came up a few times. The CDR3 spells CASSFASGIRVYEQFF. The CDR3 DNA reads TGTGCCAGCAGTTTTGCTAGCGGGATAAGGGTGTATGAGCAGTTCTTC. This chain uses TRBV12-3 or TRBV12-4 with TRBJ2-1, with 9 bases matching TRBD2. This CDR3 is built from 16 residues. V trimming: 3 bases; J trimming: 8 bases; junction bases outside the gene matches: 11.

This rearrangement joins TRBV11-2 to TRBJ2-3, with unresolved D. Germline V gives CDR1 SGHAT, CDR2 FQNNGV. Trimming shortened V by 1 base and J by 4 bases, and 9 bases separated the two germline ends. The CDR3 is 14 residues long. CDR3: CASSLGGWADTQYF. CDR3 bases: TGTGCCAGCAGCTTAGGGGGTTGGGCAGATACGCAGTATTTT.

This clonotype was observed at least ten times. This chain joins TRBV24-1 and TRBJ2-2; 7 bases map to TRBD1. J gave up 5 bases and V 5 bases, and 4 bases lay outside the gene matches. In germline, CDR1 is KGHDR, CDR2 SFDVKD. This CDR3 spans 14 amino acids. CDR3 coding DNA: TGTGCCACCAGTGGCGACAGGGAGACCGGGGAGCTGTTTTTT. Translation: CATSGDRETGELFF.

This clonotype has just a few counts. The V gene is TRBV7-8, the J gene TRBJ2-7; D possibly corresponds to TRBD2 (5 bases). V lost 1 base and J 5 bases, leaving 9 bases between the germline ends. CDR3 length: 13 amino acids. Looked up from germline, CDR1 is SGHVS and CDR2 is FQNEAQ. CDR3 in amino acids: CASSLGGLDEQYF. The CDR3 coding sequence is TGTGCCAGCAGCTTAGGCGGACTGGACGAGCAGTACTTC.

This clonotype was picked up many times. This chain links TRBV7-3 with TRBJ2-2; 10 bases map to TRBD1. The germline V gene has CDR1 SGHTA and CDR2 FQGTGA. CDR3 length: 14 residues. Trimming removed 5 bases from V and 6 bases from J; junction bases left unmatched: 3. CDR3 protein: CASSRDRGSGELFF. The CDR3 nucleotides read TGTGCCAGCAGCCGGGACAGGGGCTCCGGGGAGCTGTTTTTT. The full variable domain, with the rest looked up from reference TRBV7-3 and TRBJ2-2, is GAGVSQTPSNKVTEKGKYVELRCDPISGHTALYWYRQSLGQGPEFLIYFQGTGAADDSGLPNDRFFAVRPEGSVSTLKIQRTERGDSAVYLCASSRDRGSGELFFGEGSRLTVL.

This clonotype has ten or more counts. The chain joins TRBV29-1 to TRBJ2-7; D possibly corresponds to TRBD1 (7 bases). This CDR3 region has 15 residues. In germline, CDR1 is SQVTM, CDR2 ANQGSEA. V shed 4 bases and J shed 4 bases, with 20 bases lying between them. The CDR3 region is CSVGGRGFGRYEQYF. The CDR3 bases are TGCAGCGTTGGGGGCAGGGGGTTTGGGAGGTACGAGCAGTACTTC.

J is TRBJ2-1 and V is TRBV7-9; D is perhaps TRBD1 or TRBD2 (5 bases each). The CDR3 is 14 residues long. Germline V gene lookup returns CDR1 SEHNR and CDR2 FQNEAQ (reference sequence). The germline V and J ends were trimmed by 5 bases and 9 bases, with 17 bases remaining between them. Here the CDR3 reads CASSEGIGISEQFF. DNA of the CDR3: TGTGCCAGCAGCGAGGGGATAGGCATCAGTGAGCAGTTCTTC.

The chain combines TRBV20-1 with TRBJ2-5, with a weak D call TRBD2 (7 bases). The V and J ends lost 1 base and 5 bases respectively, with 20 bases between them. CDR1 is DFQATT, CDR2 SNEGSKA, per germline (reference sequence). The CDR3 is 16 amino acids. The CDR3 DNA follows: TGCAGTGCTAGAGGGTTTTGGGGGGGCATTGATGAGACCCAGTACTTC. It translates to CSARGFWGGIDETQYF.

This clonotype occurred many times. The rearrangement joins TRBV7-2 to TRBJ2-5; 8 bases agree with TRBD1. The V segment lost 5 bases and the J segment 1 base; nucleotides outside the gene matches: 9. This CDR3 is built from 16 residues. Germline V gives CDR1 SGHTA, CDR2 FQGNSA. CDR3 sequence reads: CASSPRQGLFQETQYF. Written as DNA, the CDR3 is TGTGCCAGCAGCCCTCGACAGGGGCTATTCCAAGAGACCCAGTACTTC. The variable domain in full, with the rest retrieved from reference TRBV7-2 and TRBJ2-5, is GAGVSQSPSNKVTEKGKDVELRCDPISGHTALYWYRQSLGQGLEFLIYFQGNSAPDKSGLPSDRFSAERTGGSVSTLTIQRTQQEDSAVYLCASSPRQGLFQETQYFGPGTRLLVL.

This clonotype was seen a few times. The V gene is TRBV11-3, the J gene TRBJ2-1; D possibly corresponds to TRBD1 (5 bases). Germline loops: CDR1 SGHNT, CDR2 YENEEA. The CDR3 consists of 15 residues. With 0 bases removed from V and 6 bases from J, the gap between germline ends came to 12 bases. CDR3 in amino acids: CASSLDFRVGNEQFF. The DNA of the CDR3 is TGTGCCAGCAGCTTAGACTTCAGGGTAGGCAATGAGCAGTTCTTC.